The clone carrying this T cell receptor beta chain occurred a few times. This sample is part of a study of OX40 agonist ivuxolimab in advanced cancers. Background on the study: The group had a mean age of about 65 years, ranged from 23 to 79, and was 80% to 85% male. Partial responses, seen in three patients, involved one hepatocellular carcinoma and two cutaneous melanomas.

Method: immunoSEQ multiplex PCR; TCRdb's copy keeps in-frame clones and lacks some. The table lists 45,000 to 75,000 clones, 82% of them singletons. J gave up 4 bases and V 3 bases, and 5 bases lay outside the gene matches. CDR3 size: 14 residues. CDR1 is GTSNPN and CDR2 is SVGIG in the germline V gene (reference sequence). The specimen comprised CD4+ or CD8+ T cells sorted from blood, sampled in a trial of the OX40 agonist ivuxolimab. The sequence was obtained from an adult with an advanced solid tumor such as melanoma, head and neck, liver or kidney cancer. The chain uses TRBV30 and TRBJ2-2, with 7 bases aligning to TRBD2. CDR3 residues: CAWRGGLSTGELFF. CDR3 sequence (DNA): TGTGCCTGGAGGGGGGGGTTGTCCACCGGGGAGCTGTTTTTT.